What follows describes a single T cell receptor (beta chain). This sample is part of a study of a mutant IDH1 vaccine in newly diagnosed glioma. As for the study in general: Most patients had received both radiotherapy and temozolomide, the prior options being radiotherapy, temozolomide, or both.

Time point denoted: baseline, week 1 (first vaccination visit). Treatment reported: pre-vaccination baseline after standard-of-care therapy. With V trimmed by 4 bases and J by 2 bases, 4 bases remained unmatched. The germline CDR1 and CDR2 sequences are MNHNY and SVGAGI (reference sequence). This CDR3 spans 15 amino acids. Only in-frame clones appear in the TCRdb table, and some are missing; sequencing was by immunoSEQ multiplex PCR. The sample lists around 92,000 clones, roughly 90% occurring once. The J gene is TRBJ1-4, the V gene TRBV6-6, with 7 bases that match TRBD1. The receptor's source is a woman aged 45-59 years with glioma. This sample comprised PBMCs, obtained from a glioma patient treated with radiotherapy, temozolomide or both. In DNA, the CDR3 is TGTGCCAGCAGTTCCCGACAGGGCACTAATGAAAAACTGTTTTTT. Protein: CASSSRQGTNEKLFF.